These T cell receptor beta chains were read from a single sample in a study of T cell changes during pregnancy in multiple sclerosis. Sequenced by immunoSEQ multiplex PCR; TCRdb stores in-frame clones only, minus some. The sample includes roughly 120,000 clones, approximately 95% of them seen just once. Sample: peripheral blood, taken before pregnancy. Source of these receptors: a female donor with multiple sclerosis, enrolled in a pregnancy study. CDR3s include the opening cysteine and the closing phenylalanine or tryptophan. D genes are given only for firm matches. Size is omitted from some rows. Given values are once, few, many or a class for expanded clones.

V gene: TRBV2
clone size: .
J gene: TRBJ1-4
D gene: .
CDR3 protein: CASSSPGGLGDEKLFF
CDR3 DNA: TGTGCCAGCAGTTCCCCAGGAGGGCTGGGGGATGAAAAACTGTTTTTT

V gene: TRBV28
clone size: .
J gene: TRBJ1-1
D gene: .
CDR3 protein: CASSLSAGVVTEAFF
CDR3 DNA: TGTGCCAGCAGTTTATCAGCCGGGGTAGTAACTGAAGCTTTCTTT

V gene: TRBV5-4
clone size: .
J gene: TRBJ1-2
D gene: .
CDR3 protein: CASSLSAGRPGYTF
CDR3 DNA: TGTGCCAGCAGCTTGTCGGCAGGGAGGCCTGGCTACACCTTC

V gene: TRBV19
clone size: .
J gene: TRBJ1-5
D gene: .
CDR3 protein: CASSIDSQRNQPQHF
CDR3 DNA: TGTGCCAGTAGTATCGATTCGCAGCGTAATCAGCCCCAGCATTTT

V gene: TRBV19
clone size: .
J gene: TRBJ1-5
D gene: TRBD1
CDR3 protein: CASSIRGQGGQPQHF
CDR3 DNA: TGTGCCAGTAGTATACGGGGACAGGGGGGTCAGCCCCAGCATTTT

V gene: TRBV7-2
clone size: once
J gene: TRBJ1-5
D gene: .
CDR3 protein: CASSSPSQGDQPQHF
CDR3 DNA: TGTGCCAGCAGCTCCCCATCACAGGGAGATCAGCCCCAGCATTTT

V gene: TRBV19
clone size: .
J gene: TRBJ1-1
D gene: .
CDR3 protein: CASSSRATGWDTEAFF
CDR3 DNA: TGTGCCAGTAGTTCAAGAGCCACAGGGTGGGACACTGAAGCTTTCTTT

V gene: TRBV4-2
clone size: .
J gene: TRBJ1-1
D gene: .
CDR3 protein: CASSQDRQGRTEAFF
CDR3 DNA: TGTGCCAGCAGCCAAGATAGGCAGGGAAGAACTGAAGCTTTCTTT

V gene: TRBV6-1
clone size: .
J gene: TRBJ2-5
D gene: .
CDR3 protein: CASSATGTQETQYF
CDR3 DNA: TGTGCCAGCAGTGCAACAGGCACCCAAGAGACCCAGTACTTC

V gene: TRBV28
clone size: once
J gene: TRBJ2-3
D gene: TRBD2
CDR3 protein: CASSRTSGSTDTQYF
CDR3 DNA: TGTGCCAGCAGTCGGACTAGCGGGAGTACAGATACGCAGTATTTT

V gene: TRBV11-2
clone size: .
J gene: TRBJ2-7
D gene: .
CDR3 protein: CASTPRQGSSYEQYF
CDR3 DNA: TGTGCCAGCACCCCCCGGCAGGGGAGCTCCTACGAGCAGTACTTC

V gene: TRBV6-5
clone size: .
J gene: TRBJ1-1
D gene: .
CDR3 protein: CASSYMTGGTEAFF
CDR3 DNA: TGTGCCAGCAGTTACATGACTGGGGGGACTGAAGCTTTCTTT

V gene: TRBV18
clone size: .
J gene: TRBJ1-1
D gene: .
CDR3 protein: CASSPGVTNGGAFF
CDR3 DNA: TGTGCCAGCTCACCAGGGGTAACGAACGGGGGAGCTTTCTTT

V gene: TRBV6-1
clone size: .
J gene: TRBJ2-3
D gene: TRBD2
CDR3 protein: CASISGRTYTQYF
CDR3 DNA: TGTGCCAGCATTAGCGGGAGGACGTATACGCAGTATTTT

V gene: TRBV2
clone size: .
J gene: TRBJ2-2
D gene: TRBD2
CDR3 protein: CASSEHRGGTGELFF
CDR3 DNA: TGTGCCAGCAGTGAACATAGGGGAGGGACCGGGGAGCTGTTTTTT

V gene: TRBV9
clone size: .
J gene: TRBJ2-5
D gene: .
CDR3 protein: CASSPRELIGETQYF
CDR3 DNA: TGTGCCAGCAGCCCCCGGGAGCTGATAGGAGAGACCCAGTACTTC

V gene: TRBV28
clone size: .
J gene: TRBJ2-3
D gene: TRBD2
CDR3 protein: CASRSSGNGADTQYF
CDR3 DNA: TGTGCCAGCAGATCTAGCGGGAACGGGGCAGATACGCAGTATTTT

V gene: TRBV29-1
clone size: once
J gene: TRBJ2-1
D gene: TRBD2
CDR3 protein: CSVDILAGSDEQFF
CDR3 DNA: TGCAGCGTTGATATACTAGCGGGAAGCGATGAGCAGTTCTTC

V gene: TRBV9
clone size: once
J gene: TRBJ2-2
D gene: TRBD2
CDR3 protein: CASSVRLAGGLGRGTGELFF
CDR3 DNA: TGTGCCAGCAGCGTAAGACTAGCGGGAGGTCTAGGTCGAGGCACCGGGGAGCTGTTTTTT

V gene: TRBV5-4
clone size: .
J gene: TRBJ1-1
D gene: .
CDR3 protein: CASSLARRNTEAFF
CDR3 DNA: TGTGCCAGCAGCTTGGCACGGAGGAACACTGAAGCTTTCTTT

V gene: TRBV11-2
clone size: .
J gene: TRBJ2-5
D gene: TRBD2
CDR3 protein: CASSLVGLAGGPGETQYF
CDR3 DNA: TGTGCCAGCAGCTTAGTAGGACTAGCGGGGGGGCCCGGAGAGACCCAGTACTTC

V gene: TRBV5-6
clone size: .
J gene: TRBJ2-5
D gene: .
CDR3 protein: CASSPWGGPGRETQYF
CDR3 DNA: TGTGCCAGCAGCCCTTGGGGGGGGCCCGGTAGAGAGACCCAGTACTTC

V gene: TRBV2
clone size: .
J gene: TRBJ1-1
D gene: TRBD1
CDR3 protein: CASRRDRGGRNTEAFF
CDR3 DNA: TGTGCCAGCAGGAGGGACAGGGGAGGACGGAACACTGAAGCTTTCTTT

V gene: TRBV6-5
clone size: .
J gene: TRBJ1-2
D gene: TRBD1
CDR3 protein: CASSSPPGQGHSGYTF
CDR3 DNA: TGTGCCAGCAGTTCCCCCCCGGGACAGGGCCACTCTGGCTACACCTTC

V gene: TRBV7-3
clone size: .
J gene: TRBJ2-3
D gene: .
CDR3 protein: CASSLTGGGGTDTQYF
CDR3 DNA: TGTGCCAGCAGCTTAACGGGCGGAGGGGGCACAGATACGCAGTATTTT

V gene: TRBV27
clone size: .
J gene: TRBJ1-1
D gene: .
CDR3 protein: CASSLQVGILQGTEAFF
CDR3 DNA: TGTGCCAGCAGTTTACAAGTGGGCATTTTACAAGGCACTGAAGCTTTCTTT

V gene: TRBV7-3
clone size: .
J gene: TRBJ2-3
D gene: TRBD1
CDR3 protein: CASSSTGASTDTQYF
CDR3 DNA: TGTGCCAGCAGCAGTACAGGGGCGAGCACAGATACGCAGTATTTT

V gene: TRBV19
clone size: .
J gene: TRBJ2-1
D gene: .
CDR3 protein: CASSSGPRGGEQFF
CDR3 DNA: TGTGCCAGTAGTTCGGGACCGAGGGGGGGTGAGCAGTTCTTC

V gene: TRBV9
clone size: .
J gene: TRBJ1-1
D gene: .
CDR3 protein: CASSVAGIGGGGTEAFF
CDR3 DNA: TGTGCCAGCAGCGTAGCTGGTATCGGGGGGGGTGGGACTGAAGCTTTCTTT

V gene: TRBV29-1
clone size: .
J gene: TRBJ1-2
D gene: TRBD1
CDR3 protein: CSVVPDRGQGYTF
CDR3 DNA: TGCAGCGTTGTCCCAGACAGGGGGCAAGGCTACACCTTC

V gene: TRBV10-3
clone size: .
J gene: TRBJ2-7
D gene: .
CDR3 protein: CAIGAPREVSEQYF
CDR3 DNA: TGTGCCATCGGTGCACCCAGGGAGGTAAGCGAGCAGTACTTC

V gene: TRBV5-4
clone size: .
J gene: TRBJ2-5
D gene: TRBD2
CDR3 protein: CASSLAGGNQETQYF
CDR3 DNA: TGTGCCAGCAGCTTGGCGGGGGGAAACCAAGAGACCCAGTACTTC

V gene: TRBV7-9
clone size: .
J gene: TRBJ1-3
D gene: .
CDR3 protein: CASSLGPRSSGNTIYF
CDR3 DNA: TGTGCCAGCAGCTTAGGCCCGAGGAGCTCTGGAAACACCATATATTTT